One sample yielded the 14 T cell receptor beta chains listed below, sequenced in a study of blood T cells in healthy people across ages. A sample-barcoded 5' primer and a J-beta primer mix were used in a second PCR of about 7 to 12 cycles. MiXCR, applied by TCRdb to the 5' RACE reads, yields one record per CDR3 protein. The sample records 850,000 to 1,100,000 distinct CDR3 sequences, 35% to 45% being singletons. The sample comprised blood. All receptors derive from a man between 18 and 35 years old in good health.

The chain employs TRBV5-1 and TRBJ1-1; 9 positions agree with TRBD1. The CDR3 totals 14 residues. The germline gives CDR1 SGHRS, CDR2 YFSETQ. V was pared by 4 bases and J by 5 bases, with 6 bases of the junction left unmatched. The CDR3 is CASSVNRGRTEAFF. For the CDR3, the DNA is TGCGCCAGCAGCGTAAACAGGGGGCGAACTGAAGCTTTCTTT.

This clonotype was recorded a few times. This rearrangement joins TRBV5-1 to TRBJ1-2; D not resolved. The CDR3 consists of 15 residues. The V gene lost 0 bases and the J gene lost 4 bases, with 13 bases spanning the gap. Germline V gives CDR1 SGHRS, CDR2 YFSETQ. The DNA for the CDR3 is TGCGCCAGCAGCTTGGAGGCGGGAGTAGGCTATGGCTACACCTTC. Translated, it gives CASSLEAGVGYGYTF. The whole variable domain, remainder taken from reference TRBV5-1 and TRBJ1-2, is KAGVTQTPRYLIKTRGQQVTLSCSPISGHRSVSWYQQTPGQGLQFLFEYFSETQRNKGNFPGRFSGRQFSNSRSEMNVSTLELGDSALYLCASSLEAGVGYGYTFGSGTRLTVV.

The chain recombines TRBV29-1 with TRBJ1-1; D unclear. There are 13 residues in the CDR3. Germline V CDR1 and CDR2: SQVTM, ANQGSEA. V was cut by 0 bases and J by 5 bases, with 10 bases left in between. In nucleotides, the CDR3 is TGCAGCGTTGAAGATCCGAACGGGACTGAAGCTTTCTTT. Its translation is CSVEDPNGTEAFF.

A few counts support this clonotype. V usage is TRBV14 and J usage is TRBJ2-3; 8 bases agree with TRBD1. The germline gives CDR1 SGHDN, CDR2 FVKESK. The junction had 9 bases not matched to a gene; V was cut back by 5 bases and J by 2 bases. There are 16 residues in the CDR3. The CDR3 nucleotides read TGTGCCAGCAGCATTCGGGACAGGTCCGCCACAGATACGCAGTATTTT. Translation gives CASSIRDRSATDTQYF.

The genes are TRBV29-1 and TRBJ2-1; D remains ambiguous. The J call may be mistaken, given a closer DNA end match to TRBJ2-7. The CDR3 extends over 14 amino acids. The germline V gene encodes CDR1 SQVTM and CDR2 ANQGSEA. This CDR3 is CSVEGKGSYNEQYF. CDR3 coding DNA: TGCAGCGTTGAGGGGAAGGGCTCCTACAATGAGCAGTACTTC.

The J gene is TRBJ2-7, the V gene TRBV5-1; D call uncertain. Germline V gene data show CDR1 as SGHRS and CDR2 as YFSETQ. V shed 4 bases and J shed 2 bases, with 10 bases lying between them. The CDR3 is 13 residues long. Here the CDR3 reads CASSPDGTYEQYF. The CDR3 DNA reads as TGCGCCAGCAGCCCGGACGGCACCTACGAGCAGTACTTC.

This clonotype showed up many times. The J gene is TRBJ1-2, the V gene TRBV20-1, with D unclear. There are 14 residues in the CDR3. Germline values: CDR1 DFQATT, CDR2 SNEGSKA (reference sequence). Trimming stripped 3 bases from V and 5 bases from J, with 16 bases between. CDR3 coding DNA: TGCAGTGCTAGCCTGCCAGGAGCAGGATATGGCTACACCTTC. Amino acid sequence: CSASLPGAGYGYTF.

In its sample, this clonotype was seen a few times. This rearrangement joins TRBV14 to TRBJ2-1; D is tentatively TRBD1 or TRBD2 (5 bases each). Germline CDR1 reads SGHDN; CDR2 reads FVKESK. V was pared by 6 bases and J by 3 bases, with 15 bases between. The CDR3 is made up of 15 amino acids. DNA of the CDR3: TGTGCCAGCAGTTTCCGGGGCGGCTACTACAATGAGCAGTTCTTC. Its protein product is CASSFRGGYYNEQFF.

A few counts support this clonotype. V usage is TRBV7-9 and J usage is TRBJ1-2; D is unclear. Trimming took 4 bases from V and 2 from J, leaving 8 bases between them. This CDR3 has 13 residues. Germline CDR1 reads SEHNR; CDR2 reads FQNEAQ (reference sequence). This chain's CDR3 is CASSSQQNYGYTF. The CDR3 coding sequence is TGTGCCAGCAGCTCACAACAAAACTATGGCTACACCTTC.

This clonotype was recorded a few times. The chain joins TRBV24-1 to TRBJ2-5; TRBD1 matches 8 bases. Germline CDR1 and CDR2: KGHDR and SFDVKD. V shed 5 bases and J 2 bases; nucleotides not matched to a gene: 12. This CDR3 is built from 17 residues. As DNA, the CDR3 is TGTGCCACCAGTGCCGCTAGGACAGGGCTTCTACAAGAGACCCAGTACTTC. Translated: CATSAARTGLLQETQYF.

The chain links TRBV7-8 to TRBJ1-4, with D possibly TRBD1 on 5 matching bases. The CDR3 runs to 14 residues. In germline, CDR1 is SGHVS, CDR2 FQNEAQ. Trimming took 5 bases from V and 1 from J, leaving 8 bases between them. CDR3 in amino acids: CASSRQRTNEKLFF. The CDR3 DNA is TGTGCCAGCAGCCGACAGAGAACTAATGAAAAACTGTTTTTT.

This chain links TRBV20-1 with TRBJ2-1, with D uncertain. The J call may be mistaken, given a closer DNA end match to TRBJ2-7. CDR3 size: 14 residues. Germline lookup yields CDR1 DFQATT and CDR2 SNEGSKA (reference sequence). As DNA, the CDR3 is TGCAGTGCTAGGGATCGGACGGCCTACAATGAGCAGTACTTC. This encodes CSARDRTAYNEQYF.

This clonotype occurred a few times. V usage is TRBV2 and J usage is TRBJ1-1; no clear D gene. Germline values: CDR1 SNHLY, CDR2 FYNNEI. Deletions cut 1 base from V and 0 bases from J, with 9 bases between. The CDR3 length is 15 residues. CDR3 sequence reads: CASSEGAALNTEAFF. The CDR3 coding sequence is TGTGCCAGCAGTGAAGGGGCGGCCCTGAACACTGAAGCTTTCTTT.

V and J are TRBV29-1 and TRBJ1-2; TRBD1 matches 10 bases. The CDR3 is 15 residues long. V shed 7 bases and J 4 bases; nucleotides not matched to a gene: 12. Germline values: CDR1 SQVTM, CDR2 ANQGSEA. CDR3: CSAVIDRGRTYGYTF. The CDR3 DNA reads TGCAGCGCCGTAATCGACAGGGGGCGCACCTATGGCTACACCTTC.